The 10 T cell receptor beta chains reported below all come from one sample, sequenced in a study of cytotoxic CD8 clonotypes in ibrutinib-treated CLL. Repertoires were generated with immunoSEQ multiplex PCR, while TCRdb's copy carries only in-frame clones and drops some. The sample includes roughly 130,000 clones, roughly 90% of them seen just once. This sample comprised PBMCs, obtained after 12 months of ibrutinib treatment. All receptors derive from a human donor with chronic lymphocytic leukemia.

The rearrangement joins TRBV30 to TRBJ2-7; no reliable D call. This CDR3 is 14 amino acids long. Germline loops: CDR1 GTSNPN, CDR2 SVGIG (reference sequence). V lost 5 bases, J lost 2 bases, and 16 bases lay in between. The CDR3 reads CAWHPGSPTYEQYF. As DNA, the CDR3 is TGTGCCTGGCATCCCGGGTCCCCTACCTACGAGCAGTACTTC.

The chain uses TRBV28 and TRBJ2-7; possible D gene TRBD1, 10 bases. Germline V gene sequence: CDR1 MDHEN, CDR2 SYDVKM. The CDR3 sequence is 18 residues long. V shed 8 bases and J shed 5 bases, with 31 bases lying between them. CDR3 nucleotides: TGTGCCAGCCTCCGGGACAGGGGAGGTAGCGGGAGCGTGGACGAGCAGTACTTC. It translates to CASLRDRGGSGSVDEQYF.

The chain employs TRBV5-8 and TRBJ2-2, with 9 bases that match TRBD2. The CDR3 runs to 15 residues. Trimming removed 0 bases from V and 6 bases from J; junction bases left unmatched: 3. Germline CDR1 reads SGHTS; CDR2 reads YDEGEE. The CDR3 protein is CASSLVAGAAGELFF. The CDR3 DNA follows: TGTGCCAGCAGCTTGGTAGCGGGAGCGGCCGGGGAGCTGTTTTTT. The whole variable domain, filled in from reference TRBV5-8 and TRBJ2-2, reads EAGVTQSPTHLIKTRGQQATLRCSPISGHTSVYWYQQALGLGLQFLLWYDEGEERNRGNFPPRFSGRQFPNYSSELNVNALELEDSALYLCASSLVAGAAGELFFGEGSRLTVL.

The J gene is TRBJ1-2, the V gene TRBV19; D is perhaps TRBD1 (6 bases). The CDR3 sequence is 13 residues long. Trimming cost V 6 bases and J 7 bases, with 15 bases left between them. The germline CDR1 and CDR2 sequences are LNHDA and SQIVND (reference sequence). The CDR3 DNA sequence: TGTGCCAGTAGCGGGGACAAACATGGTGGCTACACCTTC. It specifies CASSGDKHGGYTF.

V gene TRBV7-2 combines with J gene TRBJ2-2, with TRBD2 matching 7 bases. CDR1 is SGHTA and CDR2 is FQGNSA in the germline V gene. The CDR3 loop spans 18 amino acids. V shed 1 base, J shed 2 bases, and the junction held 10 bases outside the gene matches. CDR3 in DNA: TGTGCCAGCAGCTTAGTTTCCGACCTAGCGGTAAACACCGGGGAGCTGTTTTTT. Translation gives CASSLVSDLAVNTGELFF.

The V call is TRBV7-2, the J call TRBJ2-7; tentatively, D is TRBD1 or TRBD2 (6 bases each). Between the trimmed V and J ends, which lost 1 base and 1 base, there was a span of 11 bases. From germline, CDR1 is SGHTA and CDR2 FQGNSA. The CDR3 runs 15 residues. The CDR3 DNA is TGTGCCAGCAGCTTAGAGGGGGGTGGGTCCTACGAGCAGTACTTC. It is translated as CASSLEGGGSYEQYF.

This sequence joins TRBV7-9 and TRBJ1-2; maybe TRBD1 (6 bases). The length of the CDR3 is 12 residues. V lost 7 bases, J lost 6 bases, and 12 bases lay in between. The germline V gene encodes CDR1 SEHNR and CDR2 FQNEAQ (reference sequence). CDR3 bases: TGTGCCAGCATCGAAGAGGGGGATGGCTACACCTTC. Encoded protein: CASIEEGDGYTF.

This clone is a singleton in its sample. The rearrangement joins TRBV28 to TRBJ2-3; 7 bases match TRBD2. CDR3 length: 12 residues. Germline CDR1 is MDHEN and CDR2 is SYDVKM. With 4 bases clipped from V and 7 bases from J, the junction kept 2 bases outside the gene matches. The CDR3 protein is CASSSTSYTQYF. The DNA for the CDR3 is TGTGCCAGCAGTTCGACTAGCTATACGCAGTATTTT.

J is TRBJ2-7 and V is TRBV6-5; tentative D call: TRBD1 (6 bases). The V end lost 6 bases, the J end lost 6 bases, and 21 bases lay between the germline ends. The germline gives CDR1 MNHEY, CDR2 SVGAGI. There are 15 residues in the CDR3. CDR3 in amino acids: CASRAGTQGTREQYF. For the CDR3, the DNA is TGTGCCAGCAGAGCCGGAACACAGGGTACACGCGAGCAGTACTTC.

This chain uses TRBV21-1 with TRBJ1-5. TRBV21-1 is deemed a pseudogene. The CDR3 consists of 13 residues. CDR3 residues: CASSRDGAQPQHF. In DNA, the CDR3 is TGTGCCAGCAGCCGGGACGGTGCGCAGCCCCAGCATTTT.